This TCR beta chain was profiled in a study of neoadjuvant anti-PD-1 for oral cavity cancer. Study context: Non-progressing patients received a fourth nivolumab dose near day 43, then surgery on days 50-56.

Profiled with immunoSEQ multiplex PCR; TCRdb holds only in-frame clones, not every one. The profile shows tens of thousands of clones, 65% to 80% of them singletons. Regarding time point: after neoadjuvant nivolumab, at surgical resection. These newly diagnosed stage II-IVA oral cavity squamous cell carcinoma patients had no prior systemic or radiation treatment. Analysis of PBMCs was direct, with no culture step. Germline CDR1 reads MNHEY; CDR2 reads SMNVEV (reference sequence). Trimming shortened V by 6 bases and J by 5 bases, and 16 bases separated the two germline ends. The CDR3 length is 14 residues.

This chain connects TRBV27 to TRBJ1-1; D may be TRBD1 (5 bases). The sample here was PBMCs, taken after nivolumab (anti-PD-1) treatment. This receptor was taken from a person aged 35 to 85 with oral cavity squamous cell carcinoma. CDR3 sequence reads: CASRLSGWGTEAFF. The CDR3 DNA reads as TGTGCCAGCAGGCTCTCAGGGTGGGGGACTGAAGCTTTCTTT.